The rows below give T cell receptor beta chains drawn from one sample of a study of blood T cell repertoires in COVID-19. The method was immunoSEQ multiplex PCR; TCRdb's version includes in-frame clones alone and lacks a portion of them. The sample lists about 480,000 clones, roughly 89% occurring once. The sample was peripheral blood. These receptors were collected from a man aged 18-30 years with COVID-19, enrolled during active disease. Both conserved end residues are part of each CDR3. D genes are given only for firm matches. Rows give clone size only sometimes, using once, few, many, or a class for an expanded clone.

d_call: .
clone_size: .
j_call: TRBJ1-5
v_call: TRBV6-2/TRBV6-3
cdr3_aa: CASSSRARPQHF
cdr3_nt: TGTGCCAGCAGTTCGAGGGCAAGGCCCCAGCATTTT

d_call: TRBD1
clone_size: .
j_call: TRBJ2-1
v_call: TRBV5-1
cdr3_aa: CASSWGDRESGEQFF
cdr3_nt: TGCGCCAGCAGCTGGGGGGACAGGGAGAGCGGTGAGCAGTTCTTC

d_call: .
clone_size: .
j_call: TRBJ2-7
v_call: TRBV2
cdr3_aa: CASNRGYYEQYF
cdr3_nt: TGTGCCAGCAACCGGGGTTACTACGAGCAGTACTTC

d_call: .
clone_size: .
j_call: TRBJ1-2
v_call: TRBV3-1/TRBV3-2
cdr3_aa: CASSQVESLPYIGYTF
cdr3_nt: TGTGCCAGCAGCCAAGTAGAGTCCCTTCCCTATATTGGCTACACCTTC

d_call: .
clone_size: .
j_call: TRBJ2-2
v_call: TRBV5-1
cdr3_aa: CASSTSGTGELFF
cdr3_nt: TGCGCCAGCAGCACGAGCGGCACCGGGGAGCTGTTTTTT

d_call: .
clone_size: few
j_call: TRBJ2-2
v_call: TRBV7-9
cdr3_aa: CASSIGSGELFF
cdr3_nt: TGTGCCAGCAGTATCGGGTCCGGGGAGCTGTTTTTT

d_call: TRBD1
clone_size: .
j_call: TRBJ2-1
v_call: TRBV29-1
cdr3_aa: CSVESGQSSSYNEQFF
cdr3_nt: TGCAGCGTTGAATCGGGACAGAGCAGCTCCTACAATGAGCAGTTCTTC

d_call: .
clone_size: .
j_call: TRBJ1-2
v_call: TRBV5-6
cdr3_aa: CASSWDPGEINYGYTF
cdr3_nt: TGTGCCAGCAGCTGGGACCCAGGGGAAATAAACTATGGCTACACCTTC

d_call: TRBD1
clone_size: .
j_call: TRBJ1-6
v_call: TRBV2
cdr3_aa: CASNADRGLGSPLHF
cdr3_nt: TGTGCCAGCAACGCGGACAGGGGGCTGGGATCACCCCTCCACTTT

d_call: TRBD2
clone_size: .
j_call: TRBJ2-1
v_call: TRBV7-3
cdr3_aa: CASSSASGGPNEQFF
cdr3_nt: TGTGCCAGCAGCTCAGCCAGCGGGGGACCTAATGAGCAGTTCTTC

d_call: TRBD2
clone_size: once
j_call: TRBJ2-3
v_call: TRBV2
cdr3_aa: CASSSRTSAHTDTQYF
cdr3_nt: TGTGCCAGCAGTTCCCGGACTAGCGCCCACACAGATACGCAGTATTTT

d_call: TRBD1
clone_size: .
j_call: TRBJ2-7
v_call: TRBV18
cdr3_aa: CASSPLGGTGDHEQYF
cdr3_nt: TGTGCCAGCTCTCCCCTAGGCGGGACAGGGGACCACGAGCAGTACTTC

d_call: TRBD2
clone_size: .
j_call: TRBJ2-3
v_call: TRBV11-2
cdr3_aa: CASSPRLAGGYTQYF
cdr3_nt: TGTGCCAGCAGCCCCCGACTAGCGGGAGGGTATACGCAGTATTTT

d_call: TRBD1
clone_size: .
j_call: TRBJ1-1
v_call: TRBV9
cdr3_aa: CASSSGQGVNTEAFF
cdr3_nt: TGTGCCAGCAGCTCGGGACAGGGGGTGAACACTGAAGCTTTCTTT